Following are 23 T cell receptor beta chains from one sample sequenced in a study of metastatic and nonmetastatic thyroid tumors. All patients reached thyroid surgery having received no treatment beforehand. TCRdb reanalyzed the PCR reads with MiXCR. The repertoire holds under 5,000 clones, roughly a fifth seen once, with 33% in the top ten. The sequencing input was tumor tissue. The receptor set was obtained from a male donor with papillary thyroid cancer or a benign thyroid nodule (not recorded which). Some clones in this sample may be carry-over from other donors' samples.

This clone was recorded a few times. The chain links TRBV25-1 to TRBJ2-2; TRBD1 matches at 8 bases. This CDR3 region has 16 residues. CDR1 and CDR2 from the germline V gene are MGHDK and SYGVNS. After removal of 4 bases from V and 1 base from J, the junction contained 5 bases not matched to a gene. CDR3 DNA sequence: TGTGCCAGCAGTGTAAGGGGGACAGGGAACACCGGGGAGCTGTTTTTT. Translation: CASSVRGTGNTGELFF.

V usage is TRBV2 and J usage is TRBJ2-2; either TRBD1 or TRBD2 may supply D (6 bases each). Germline V gene data show CDR1 as SNHLY and CDR2 as FYNNEI. V was pared by 3 bases and J by 7 bases, with 15 bases between. This CDR3 is 15 amino acids long. The CDR3 sequence: CASSESGGAIGELFF. The CDR3 region has the DNA TGTGCCAGCAGTGAGTCCGGGGGCGCGATCGGGGAGCTGTTTTTT. The full variable domain, in which reference TRBV2 and TRBJ2-2 provide the parts outside the CDR3, is EPEVTQTPSHQVTQMGQEVILRCVPISNHLYFYWYRQILGQKVEFLVSFYNNEISEKSEIFDDQFSVERPDGSNFTLKIRSTKLEDSAMYFCASSESGGAIGELFFGEGSRLTVL.

This clone was seen ten or more times. This chain connects TRBV5-6 to TRBJ1-4; D is possibly TRBD1 (5 bases). Per germline, CDR1 SGHDT and CDR2 YYEEEE. The CDR3 is 13 amino acids. Trimming shortened V by 4 bases and J by 8 bases, and 12 bases separated the two germline ends. CDR3 sequence: CASSMQGGEKLFF. In nucleotides, the CDR3 is TGTGCCAGCAGCATGCAGGGCGGCGAAAAACTGTTTTTT.

This clone has more than one count but fewer than ten. The V call is TRBV28, the J call TRBJ1-2; D gene ambiguous. The V gene lost 3 bases and the J gene lost 8 bases, with 13 bases spanning the gap. Looked up from germline, CDR1 is MDHEN and CDR2 is SYDVKM. The CDR3 has 13 amino acids. The CDR3 DNA sequence: TGTGCCAGCAGTTTGGGCGGAGTATGGGGCTACACCTTC. Its protein is CASSLGGVWGYTF.

This clone was seen once. No DNA is shown, since the ends of the CDR3 on it are uncertain; the CDR3 is the one TCRdb lists. The V gene is TRBV5-1, the J gene TRBJ2-2; the table gives TRBD1 as D, unverified against the DNA. CDR1 and CDR2 from the germline V gene are SGHRS and YFSETQ. With termini counted, the CDR3 has 16 amino acids. The CDR3 reads CASSKFGPGNTGELFF.

The chain employs TRBV6-1 and TRBJ1-2; maybe TRBD1 (6 bases). V lost 4 bases to trimming and J lost 7 bases, with 16 bases between them. This CDR3 has 14 residues. The germline CDR1 and CDR2 sequences are MNHNS and SASEGT. The CDR3 nucleotides are TGTGCCAGCAGTGGGGGGGGGGGCAGTATTGGCTACACCTTC. It specifies CASSGGGGSIGYTF.

This clone was detected a few times. The chain recombines TRBV6-1 with TRBJ1-2, with 12 bases aligning to TRBD1. The CDR3 is 16 residues long. After removal of 6 bases from V and 5 bases from J, the junction contained 10 bases not matched to a gene. Germline V CDR1 and CDR2: MNHNS, SASEGT. DNA for the CDR3: TGTGCCAGCAGCCCGGGACAGGGGGCCTCGGGGTATGGCTACACCTTC. Protein sequence: CASSPGQGASGYGYTF.

The DNA of the CDR3 is TGTGCCAGCAGTTTATGTGCTAACTATGGCTACACCTTC. This gives the protein CASSLCANYGYTF. V usage is TRBV27 and J usage is TRBJ1-2; D unresolved. The germline CDR1 and CDR2 sequences are MNHEY and SMNVEV (reference sequence). This CDR3 contains 13 residues. Trimming cost V 1 base and J 0 bases, with 3 bases left between them.

The chain uses TRBV6-5 and TRBJ1-2; D is possibly TRBD1 (6 bases). With 2 bases removed from V and 6 bases from J, the gap between germline ends came to 10 bases. The germline gives CDR1 MNHEY, CDR2 SVGAGI. The CDR3 runs to 13 residues. CDR3 loop: CASSYRNRDGYTF. The CDR3 bases are TGTGCCAGCAGTTACCGTAACAGGGATGGCTACACCTTC.

Ten or more counts support this clone. The chain recombines TRBV5-5 with TRBJ2-7; 8 bases map to TRBD2. V gave up 2 bases and J gave up 3 bases; unmatched junction bases: 4. From germline, CDR1 is SGHKS and CDR2 YYEKEE (reference sequence). This CDR3 is 14 amino acids long. The CDR3 sequence is CASSFVTSGYEQYF. CDR3 nucleotide sequence: TGTGCCAGCAGCTTCGTCACTAGCGGCTACGAGCAGTACTTC.

V gene TRBV6-5 combines with J gene TRBJ1-4; D gene uncertain. The CDR3 extends over 13 amino acids. The ends were cut back, 4 bases at V and 8 bases at J, with 11 bases in the middle. CDR1 and CDR2 (germline): MNHEY, SVGAGI. CDR3 sequence (DNA): TGTGCCAGCAGTTTTACCCGCCGGGAAAAACTGTTTTTT. It codes for CASSFTRREKLFF.

In its sample, this clone ranks as medium-sized. This chain joins TRBV10-3 and TRBJ1-2, with 8 bases identical to TRBD1. CDR1 and CDR2 (germline): ENHRY, SYGVKD. V lost 7 bases to trimming and J lost 4 bases; unmatched junction nucleotides: 5. CDR3 length equals 13 residues. Here the CDR3 DNA reads TGTGCCATCACCTCGGACAGGGCCTATGGCTACACCTTC. Its translation: CAITSDRAYGYTF.

By share, this clone ranks as medium-sized. The genes are TRBV7-9 and TRBJ1-2; 8 nucleotides align to TRBD1. Unmatched junction bases numbered 5, after V lost 5 bases and J lost 3 bases. The CDR3 spans 14 residues. Germline CDR1 SEHNR, CDR2 FQNEAQ (reference sequence). The CDR3 protein is CASSGQGLDYGYTF. The CDR3 DNA reads TGTGCCAGCAGCGGACAGGGATTAGACTATGGCTACACCTTC.

This chain joins TRBV6-1 and TRBJ2-7, with 7 bases fitting TRBD2. The CDR3 length is 15 residues. Trimming cost V 4 bases and J 7 bases; bases outside gene matches: 13. Germline assignment: CDR1 MNHNS and CDR2 SASEGT. DNA of the CDR3: TGTGCCAGCAGTGGAACTAGCGTTGGGAGGAGGGAGCAGTACTTC. Residues: CASSGTSVGRREQYF.

Comments on this clone: A single base separates this from a much larger clone, so it may be a read error. The chain links TRBV3-1 to TRBJ2-7; tentatively, D is TRBD2 (5 bases). The CDR3 is 14 amino acids. CDR1 is LGHDT, CDR2 YNNKEL, per germline (reference sequence). The CDR3 reads CTSSFSDDTYEQYF. The CDR3, as DNA: TGTACCAGCAGCTTTAGCGACGACACCTACGAGCAGTACTTC.

This clone occurred a few times. The rearrangement joins TRBV6-4 to TRBJ2-6; D unclear. The CDR3 sequence is 14 residues long. Trimming stripped 6 bases from V and 0 bases from J, with 6 bases between. Germline CDR1 MRHNA, CDR2 SNTAGT. CDR3 loop: CASSGRSGANVLTF. CDR3 coding DNA: TGTGCCAGCAGCGGGCGCTCTGGGGCCAACGTCCTGACTTTC.

In its sample, this clone is large. This chain links TRBV28 with TRBJ2-7; 11 bases fit TRBD2. Trimming took 1 base from V and 5 from J; bases not matched to a gene: 10. Germline assignment: CDR1 MDHEN and CDR2 SYDVKM. The CDR3 totals 17 residues. The CDR3 coding sequence is TGTGCCAGCAGTTTATTTCCGCCGACTAGCGGGAAAGACGAGCAGTACTTC. The encoded protein is CASSLFPPTSGKDEQYF.

This clone was picked up a small number of times. The chain joins TRBV6-5 to TRBJ1-6; 9 bases are shared with TRBD1. J was trimmed by 5 bases and V by 2 bases; bases with no gene match: 7. Germline CDR1 and CDR2: MNHEY and SVGAGI. This CDR3 contains 17 residues. Written as DNA, the CDR3 is TGTGCCAGCAGTTACATCGGGACAGGGACCCATAATTCACCCCTCCACTTT. Its translation is CASSYIGTGTHNSPLHF.

In this sample, this clone is medium-sized. The chain is built from TRBV11-2 and TRBJ1-1; D is unclear. Germline loops: CDR1 SGHAT, CDR2 FQNNGV. The CDR3 covers 13 residues. Trimming cost V 2 bases and J 1 base, with 5 bases left between them. Written as DNA, the CDR3 is TGTGCCAGCAGCTTATGGGGGAACACTGAAGCTTTCTTT. Its translation is CASSLWGNTEAFF.

The V and J genes are TRBV30 and TRBJ2-7; the match to TRBD1 covers 7 bases. V dropped 0 bases and J dropped 4; count of bases not matched to a gene: 6. Germline assignment: CDR1 GTSNPN and CDR2 SVGIG (reference sequence). The CDR3 consists of 14 residues. The CDR3 sequence: CAWSVTGAVYEQYF. The CDR3 DNA is TGTGCCTGGAGTGTTACAGGGGCGGTTTACGAGCAGTACTTC. The entire variable domain, with the rest obtained from reference TRBV30 and TRBJ2-7, is as follows: SQTIHQWPATLVQPVGSPLSLECTVEGTSNPNLYWYRQAAGRGLQLLFYSVGIGQISSEVPQNLSASRPQDRQFILSSKKLLLSDSGFYLCAWSVTGAVYEQYFGPGTRLTVT.

This clone is classed as medium-sized. V usage is TRBV20-1 and J usage is TRBJ2-7; 7 bases agree with TRBD1. This CDR3 region has 13 residues. Trimming at V came to 5 bases and at J to 2 bases, leaving 6 bases not matched to a gene. The germline V gene encodes CDR1 DFQATT and CDR2 SNEGSKA (reference sequence). DNA for the CDR3: TGCAGTGCTGAAGGGGGCTTAGCCTACGAGCAGTACTTC. Translating gives CSAEGGLAYEQYF.

By proportion, this clone is medium-sized. V and J are TRBV30 and TRBJ1-4, with D unresolved. Germline V gene data show CDR1 as GTSNPN and CDR2 as SVGIG (reference sequence). The V gene lost 2 bases and the J gene lost 10 bases, with 11 bases spanning the gap. This CDR3 is 12 amino acids long. The CDR3 nucleotides are TGTGCCTGGAGTTTCCCCGGCGGAAAACTGTTTTTT. Translated, it gives CAWSFPGGKLFF.

This chain links TRBV20-1 with TRBJ2-3; 9 nucleotides agree with TRBD2. CDR1 is DFQATT and CDR2 is SNEGSKA in the germline V gene (reference sequence). This CDR3 contains 16 residues. The CDR3 spells CGAFPPSGGCTDTQYF. CDR3 coding DNA: TGCGGCGCGTTCCCACCAAGCGGGGGGTGCACAGATACGCAGTATTTT.